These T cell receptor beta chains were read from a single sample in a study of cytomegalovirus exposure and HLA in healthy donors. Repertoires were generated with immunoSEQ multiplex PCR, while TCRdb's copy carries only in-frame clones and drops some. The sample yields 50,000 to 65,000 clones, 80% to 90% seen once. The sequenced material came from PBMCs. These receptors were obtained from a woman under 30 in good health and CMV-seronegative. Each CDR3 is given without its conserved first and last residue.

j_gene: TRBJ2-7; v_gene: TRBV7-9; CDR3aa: ASSWTALYEQY
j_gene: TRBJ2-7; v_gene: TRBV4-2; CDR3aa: ASSRRTTRTGESYEQY
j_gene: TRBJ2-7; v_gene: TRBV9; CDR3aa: ASSPGQLLSYEQY
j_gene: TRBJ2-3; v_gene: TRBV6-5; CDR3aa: ASSFSTSGRTDTQY
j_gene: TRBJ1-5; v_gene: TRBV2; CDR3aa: ASSRDSSRNQPQH
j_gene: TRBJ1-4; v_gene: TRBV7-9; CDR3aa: ASSLYGWEEKLF
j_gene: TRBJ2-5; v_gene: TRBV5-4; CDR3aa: ASSLGQGYETQY
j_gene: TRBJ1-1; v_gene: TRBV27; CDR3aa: ATGGRRGTEAF
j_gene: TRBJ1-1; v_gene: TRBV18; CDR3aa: ASSRTGENTEAF
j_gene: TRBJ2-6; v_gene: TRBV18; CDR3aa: ASSASRGGANVLT
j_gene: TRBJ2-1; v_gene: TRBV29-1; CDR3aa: SVEEGLAGVINEQF
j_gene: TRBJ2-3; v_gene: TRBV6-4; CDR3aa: ASSDPAPGRRTDTQY
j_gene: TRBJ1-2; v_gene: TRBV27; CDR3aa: ASSRQDSYGYT
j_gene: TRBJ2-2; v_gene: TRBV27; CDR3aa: ASSLQGNTGELF
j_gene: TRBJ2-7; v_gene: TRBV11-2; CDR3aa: ASSFVSYEQY
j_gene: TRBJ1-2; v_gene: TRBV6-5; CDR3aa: ASSPGHRHGYT
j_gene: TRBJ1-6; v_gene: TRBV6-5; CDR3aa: ASSRAVSYNSPLH
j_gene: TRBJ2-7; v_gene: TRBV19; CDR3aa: ASSPSGTESYEQY
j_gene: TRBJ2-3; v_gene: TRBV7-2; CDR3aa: ASSLASVETDTQY
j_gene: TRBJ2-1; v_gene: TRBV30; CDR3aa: AWSVSSVINEQF
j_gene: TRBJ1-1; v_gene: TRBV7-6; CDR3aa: ASSLKGGAMDTEAF
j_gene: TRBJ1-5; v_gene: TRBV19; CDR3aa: ASSIDGRGDSDIYSNQPQH
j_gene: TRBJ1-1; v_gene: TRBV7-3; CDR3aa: ASSPLGGGGTEAF
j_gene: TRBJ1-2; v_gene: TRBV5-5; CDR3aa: ASSPLQGNYGYT
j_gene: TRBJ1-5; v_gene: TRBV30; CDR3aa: AWSVRGGWQPQH
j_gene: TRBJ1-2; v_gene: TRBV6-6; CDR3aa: ASRHQQGRGFT
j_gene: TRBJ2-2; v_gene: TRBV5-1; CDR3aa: ASSSTRDSSGELF